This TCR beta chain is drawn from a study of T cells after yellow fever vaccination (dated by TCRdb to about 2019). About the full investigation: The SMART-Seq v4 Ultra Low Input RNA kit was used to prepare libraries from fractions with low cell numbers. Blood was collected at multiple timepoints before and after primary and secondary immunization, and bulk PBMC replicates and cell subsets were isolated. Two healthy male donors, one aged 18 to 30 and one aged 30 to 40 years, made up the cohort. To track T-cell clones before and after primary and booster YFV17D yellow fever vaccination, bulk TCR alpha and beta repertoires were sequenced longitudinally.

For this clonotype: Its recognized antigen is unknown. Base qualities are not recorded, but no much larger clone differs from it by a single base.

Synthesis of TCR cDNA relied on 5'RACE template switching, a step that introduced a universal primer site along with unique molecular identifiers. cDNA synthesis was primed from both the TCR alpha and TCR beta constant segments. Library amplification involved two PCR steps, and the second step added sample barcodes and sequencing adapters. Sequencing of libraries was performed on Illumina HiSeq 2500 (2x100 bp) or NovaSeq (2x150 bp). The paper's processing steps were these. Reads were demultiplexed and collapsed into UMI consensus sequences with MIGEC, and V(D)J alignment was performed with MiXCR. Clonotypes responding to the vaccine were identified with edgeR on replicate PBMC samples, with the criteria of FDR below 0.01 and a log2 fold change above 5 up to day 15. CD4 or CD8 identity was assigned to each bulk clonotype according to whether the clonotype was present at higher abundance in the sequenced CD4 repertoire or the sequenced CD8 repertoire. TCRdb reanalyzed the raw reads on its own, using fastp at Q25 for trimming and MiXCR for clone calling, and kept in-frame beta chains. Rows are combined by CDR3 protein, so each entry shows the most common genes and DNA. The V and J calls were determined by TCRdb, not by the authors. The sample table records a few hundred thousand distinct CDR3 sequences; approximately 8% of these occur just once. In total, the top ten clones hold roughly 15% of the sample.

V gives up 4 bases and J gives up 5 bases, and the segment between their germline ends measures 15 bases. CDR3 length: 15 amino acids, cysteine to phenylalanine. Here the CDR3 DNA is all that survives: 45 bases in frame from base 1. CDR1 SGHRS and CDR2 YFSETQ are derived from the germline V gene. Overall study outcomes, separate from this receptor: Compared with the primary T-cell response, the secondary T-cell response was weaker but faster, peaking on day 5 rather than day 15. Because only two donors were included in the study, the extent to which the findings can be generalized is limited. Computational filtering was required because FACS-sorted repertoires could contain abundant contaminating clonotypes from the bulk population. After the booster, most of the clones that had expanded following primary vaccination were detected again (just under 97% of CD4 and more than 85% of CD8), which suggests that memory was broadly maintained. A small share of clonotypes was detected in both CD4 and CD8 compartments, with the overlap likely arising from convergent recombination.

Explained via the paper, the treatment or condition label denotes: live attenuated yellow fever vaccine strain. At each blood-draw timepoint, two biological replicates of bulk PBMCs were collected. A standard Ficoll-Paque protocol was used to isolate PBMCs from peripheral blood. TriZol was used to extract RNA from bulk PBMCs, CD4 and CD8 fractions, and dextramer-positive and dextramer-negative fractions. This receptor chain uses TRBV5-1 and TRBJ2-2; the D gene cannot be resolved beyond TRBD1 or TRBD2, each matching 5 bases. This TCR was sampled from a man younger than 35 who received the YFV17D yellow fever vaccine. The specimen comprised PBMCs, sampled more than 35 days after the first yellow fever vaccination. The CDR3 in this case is CASSIGDRRTGELFF. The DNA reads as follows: TGCGCCAGCAGCATAGGGGACCGTAGGACCGGGGAGCTGTTTTTT. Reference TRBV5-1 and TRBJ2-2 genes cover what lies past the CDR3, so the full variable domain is KAGVTQTPRYLIKTRGQQVTLSCSPISGHRSVSWYQQTPGQGLQFLFEYFSETQRNKGNFPGRFSGRQFSNSRSEMNVSTLELGDSALYLCASSIGDRRTGELFFGEGSRLTVL.